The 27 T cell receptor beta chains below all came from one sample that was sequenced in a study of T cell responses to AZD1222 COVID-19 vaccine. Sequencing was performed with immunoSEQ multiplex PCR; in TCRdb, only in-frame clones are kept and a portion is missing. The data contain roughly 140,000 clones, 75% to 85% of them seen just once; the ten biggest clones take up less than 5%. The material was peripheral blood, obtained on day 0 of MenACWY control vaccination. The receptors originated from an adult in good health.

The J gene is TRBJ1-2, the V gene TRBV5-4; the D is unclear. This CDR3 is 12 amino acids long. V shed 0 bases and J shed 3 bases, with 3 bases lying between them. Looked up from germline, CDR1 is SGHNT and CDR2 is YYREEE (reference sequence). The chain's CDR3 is CASSLADYGYTF. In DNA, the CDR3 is TGTGCCAGCAGCTTGGCCGACTATGGCTACACCTTC.

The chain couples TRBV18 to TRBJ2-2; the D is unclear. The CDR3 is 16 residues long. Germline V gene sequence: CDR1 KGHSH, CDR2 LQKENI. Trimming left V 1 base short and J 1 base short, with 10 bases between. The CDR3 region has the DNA TGTGCCAGCTCACCACTAGAGATTCGGAACACCGGGGAGCTGTTTTTT. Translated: CASSPLEIRNTGELFF.

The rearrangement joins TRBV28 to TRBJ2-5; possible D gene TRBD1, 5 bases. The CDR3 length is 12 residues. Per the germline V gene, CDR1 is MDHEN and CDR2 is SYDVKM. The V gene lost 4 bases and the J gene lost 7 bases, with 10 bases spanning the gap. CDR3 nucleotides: TGTGCCAGCAGTTCGGACATTAGGACCCAGTACTTC. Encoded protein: CASSSDIRTQYF. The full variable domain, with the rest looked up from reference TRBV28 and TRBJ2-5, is DVKVTQSSRYLVKRTGEKVFLECVQDMDHENMFWYRQDPGLGLRLIYFSYDVKMKEKGDIPEGYSVSREKKERFSLILESASTNQTSMYLCASSSDIRTQYFGPGTRLLVL.

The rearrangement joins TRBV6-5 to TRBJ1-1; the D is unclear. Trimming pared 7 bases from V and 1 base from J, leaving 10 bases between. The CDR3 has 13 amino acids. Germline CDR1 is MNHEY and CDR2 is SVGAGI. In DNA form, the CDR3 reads TGTGCCAGCAAGGGATTCCCGAACACTGAAGCTTTCTTT. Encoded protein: CASKGFPNTEAFF.

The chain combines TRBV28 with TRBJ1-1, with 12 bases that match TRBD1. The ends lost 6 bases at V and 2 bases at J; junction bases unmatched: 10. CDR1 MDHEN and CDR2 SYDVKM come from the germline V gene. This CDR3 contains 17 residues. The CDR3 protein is CASSPVGTGGANTEAFF. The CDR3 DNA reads TGTGCCAGCAGCCCAGTCGGGACAGGGGGCGCAAACACTGAAGCTTTCTTT.

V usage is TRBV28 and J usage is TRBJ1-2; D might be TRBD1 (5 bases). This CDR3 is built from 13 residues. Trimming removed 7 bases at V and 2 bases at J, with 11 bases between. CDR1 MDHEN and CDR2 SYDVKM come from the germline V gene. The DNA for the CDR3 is TGTGCCAGCACTTCGGGACTCAACTATGGCTACACCTTC. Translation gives CASTSGLNYGYTF.

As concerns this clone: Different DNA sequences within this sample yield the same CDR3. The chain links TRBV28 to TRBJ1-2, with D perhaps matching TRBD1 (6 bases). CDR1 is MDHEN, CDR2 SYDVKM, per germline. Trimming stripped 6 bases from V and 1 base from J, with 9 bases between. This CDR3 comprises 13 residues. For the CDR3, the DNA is TGTGCCAGCAGGCTAGGGGGTAACTATGGCTACACCTTC. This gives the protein CASRLGGNYGYTF.

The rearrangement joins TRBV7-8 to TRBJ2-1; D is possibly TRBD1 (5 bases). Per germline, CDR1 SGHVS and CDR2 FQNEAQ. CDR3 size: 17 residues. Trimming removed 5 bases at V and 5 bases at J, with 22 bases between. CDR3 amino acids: CASSRIFERGADNEQFF. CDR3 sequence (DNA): TGTGCCAGCAGCCGTATTTTCGAAAGGGGCGCGGACAATGAGCAGTTCTTC.

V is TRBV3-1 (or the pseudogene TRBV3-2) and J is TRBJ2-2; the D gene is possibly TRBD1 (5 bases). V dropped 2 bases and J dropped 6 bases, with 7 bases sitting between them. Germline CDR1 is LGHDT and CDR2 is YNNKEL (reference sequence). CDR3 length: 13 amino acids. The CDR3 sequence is CASSQTGAGELFF. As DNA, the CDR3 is TGTGCCAGCAGCCAAACAGGCGCCGGGGAGCTGTTTTTT.

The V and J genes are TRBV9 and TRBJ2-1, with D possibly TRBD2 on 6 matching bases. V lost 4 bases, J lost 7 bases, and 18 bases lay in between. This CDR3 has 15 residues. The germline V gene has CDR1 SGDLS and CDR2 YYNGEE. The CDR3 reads CASSPRQLAGNEQFF. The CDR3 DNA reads TGTGCCAGCAGCCCTCGTCAGTTGGCGGGGAATGAGCAGTTCTTC.

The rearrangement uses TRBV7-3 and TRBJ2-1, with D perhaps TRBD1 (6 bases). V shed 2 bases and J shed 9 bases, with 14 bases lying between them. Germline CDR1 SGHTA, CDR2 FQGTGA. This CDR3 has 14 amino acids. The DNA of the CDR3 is TGTGCCAGCAGCTTAGTTGAAGTGGGGGCTGAGCAGTTCTTC. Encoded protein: CASSLVEVGAEQFF.

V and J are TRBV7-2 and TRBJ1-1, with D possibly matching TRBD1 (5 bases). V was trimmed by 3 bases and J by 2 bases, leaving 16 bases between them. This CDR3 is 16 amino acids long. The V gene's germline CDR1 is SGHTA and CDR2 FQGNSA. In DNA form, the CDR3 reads TGTGCCAGCAGCTTTGAACTTGGGCAGGGCAACACTGAAGCTTTCTTT. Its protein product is CASSFELGQGNTEAFF. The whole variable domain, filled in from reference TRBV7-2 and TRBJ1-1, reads GAGVSQSPSNKVTEKGKDVELRCDPISGHTALYWYRQSLGQGLEFLIYFQGNSAPDKSGLPSDRFSAERTGGSVSTLTIQRTQQEDSAVYLCASSFELGQGNTEAFFGQGTRLTVV.

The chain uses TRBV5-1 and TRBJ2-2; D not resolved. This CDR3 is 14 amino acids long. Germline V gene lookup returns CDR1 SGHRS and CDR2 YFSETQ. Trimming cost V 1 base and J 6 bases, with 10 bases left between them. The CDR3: CASSLKGAPGELFF. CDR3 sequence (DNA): TGCGCCAGCAGCTTGAAAGGTGCCCCCGGGGAGCTGTTTTTT.

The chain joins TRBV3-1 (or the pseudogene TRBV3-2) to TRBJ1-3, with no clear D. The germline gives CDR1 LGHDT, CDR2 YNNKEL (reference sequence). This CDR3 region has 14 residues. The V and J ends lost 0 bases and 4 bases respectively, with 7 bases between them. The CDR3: CASSQDAAGNTIYF. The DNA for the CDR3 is TGTGCCAGCAGCCAAGATGCCGCAGGAAACACCATATATTTT.

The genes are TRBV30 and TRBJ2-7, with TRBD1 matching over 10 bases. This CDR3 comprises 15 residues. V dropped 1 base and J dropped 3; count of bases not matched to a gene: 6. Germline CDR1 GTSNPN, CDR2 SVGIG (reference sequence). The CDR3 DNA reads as TGTGCCTGGAGTGCACCGGGACAGGGGATCTACGAGCAGTACGTC. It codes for CAWSAPGQGIYEQYV.

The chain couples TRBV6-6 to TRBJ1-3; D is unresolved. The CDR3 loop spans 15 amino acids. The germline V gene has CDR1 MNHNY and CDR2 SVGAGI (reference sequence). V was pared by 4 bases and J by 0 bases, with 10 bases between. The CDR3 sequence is CASSSPGSSGNTIYF. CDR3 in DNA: TGTGCCAGCAGTTCCCCGGGGAGCTCTGGAAACACCATATATTTT.

CDR3 region: CATSAPGGTGNQPQHF. The CDR3 DNA reads as TGTGCCACCAGTGCCCCCGGCGGGACAGGCAATCAGCCCCAGCATTTT. The chain couples TRBV24-1 to TRBJ1-5; 7 bases agree with TRBD1. V was clipped by 5 bases and J by 2 bases; unmatched bases: 8. This CDR3 comprises 16 residues. Germline CDR1 and CDR2: KGHDR and SFDVKD.

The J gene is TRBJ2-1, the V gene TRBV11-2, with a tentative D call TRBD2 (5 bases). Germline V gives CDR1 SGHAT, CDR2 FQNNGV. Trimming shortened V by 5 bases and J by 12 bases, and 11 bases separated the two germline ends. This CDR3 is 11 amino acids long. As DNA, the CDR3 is TGTGCCAGCAGCCCGGGGAAACGGCAGTTCTTC. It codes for CASSPGKRQFF. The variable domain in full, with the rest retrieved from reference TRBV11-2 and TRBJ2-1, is EAGVAQSPRYKIIEKRQSVAFWCNPISGHATLYWYQQILGQGPKLLIQFQNNGVVDDSQLPKDRFSAERLKGVDSTLKIQPAKLEDSAVYLCASSPGKRQFFGPGTRLTVL.

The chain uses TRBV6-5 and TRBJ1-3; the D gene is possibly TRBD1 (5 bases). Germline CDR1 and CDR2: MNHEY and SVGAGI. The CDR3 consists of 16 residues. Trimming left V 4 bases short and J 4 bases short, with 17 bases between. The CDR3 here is CASSSNIWGGGNTIYF. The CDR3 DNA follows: TGTGCCAGCAGTTCTAATATTTGGGGGGGAGGAAACACCATATATTTT.

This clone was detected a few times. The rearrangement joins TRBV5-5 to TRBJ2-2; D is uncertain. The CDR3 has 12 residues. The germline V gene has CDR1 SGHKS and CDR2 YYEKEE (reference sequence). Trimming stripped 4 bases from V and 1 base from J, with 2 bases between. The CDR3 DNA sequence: TGTGCCAGCAGCAAGAACACCGGGGAGCTGTTTTTT. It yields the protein CASSKNTGELFF.

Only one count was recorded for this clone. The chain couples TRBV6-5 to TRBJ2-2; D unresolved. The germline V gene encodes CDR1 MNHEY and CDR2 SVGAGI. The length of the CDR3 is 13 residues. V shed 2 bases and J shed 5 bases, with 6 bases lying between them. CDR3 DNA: TGTGCCAGCAGTTACATGGGGACCGGGGAGCTGTTTTTT. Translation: CASSYMGTGELFF.

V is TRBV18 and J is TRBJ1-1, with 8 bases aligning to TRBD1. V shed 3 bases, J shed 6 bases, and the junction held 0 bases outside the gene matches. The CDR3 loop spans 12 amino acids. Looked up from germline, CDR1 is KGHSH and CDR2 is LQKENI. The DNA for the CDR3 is TGTGCCAGCTCACCGGGACAGGCTGAAGCTTTCTTT. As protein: CASSPGQAEAFF.

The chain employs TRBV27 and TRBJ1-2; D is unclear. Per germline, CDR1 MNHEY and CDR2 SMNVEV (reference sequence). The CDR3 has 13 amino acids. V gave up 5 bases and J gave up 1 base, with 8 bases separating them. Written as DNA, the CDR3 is TGTGCCAGCAGTCTCGGAATTAACTATGGCTACACCTTC. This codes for CASSLGINYGYTF.

Here the CDR3 DNA reads TGTGCCAGCAGCCCGCCGGGCGTCTATGGCTACACCTTC. Its protein product is CASSPPGVYGYTF. The chain is built from TRBV5-4 and TRBJ1-2; D unclear. Germline V gene sequence: CDR1 SGHNT, CDR2 YYREEE (reference sequence). CDR3 length equals 13 residues. The ends were cut back, 4 bases at V and 4 bases at J, with 11 bases in the middle.

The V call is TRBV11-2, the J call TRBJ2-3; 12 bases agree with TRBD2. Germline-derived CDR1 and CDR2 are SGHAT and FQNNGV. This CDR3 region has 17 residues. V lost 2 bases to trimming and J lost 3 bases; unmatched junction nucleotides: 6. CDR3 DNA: TGTGCCAGCAGCTTAATGGCGACTAGCGGGGGAACAGATACGCAGTATTTT. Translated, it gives CASSLMATSGGTDTQYF.

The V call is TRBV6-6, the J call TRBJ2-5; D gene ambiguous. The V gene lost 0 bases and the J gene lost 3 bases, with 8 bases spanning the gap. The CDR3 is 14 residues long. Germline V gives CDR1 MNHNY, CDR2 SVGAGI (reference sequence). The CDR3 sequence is CASSYSREEETQYF. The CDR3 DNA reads TGTGCCAGCAGTTACTCGAGAGAGGAAGAGACCCAGTACTTC.

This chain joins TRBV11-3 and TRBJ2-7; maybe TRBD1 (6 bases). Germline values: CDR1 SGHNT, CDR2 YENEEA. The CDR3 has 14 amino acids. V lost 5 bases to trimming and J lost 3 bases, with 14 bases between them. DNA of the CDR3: TGTGCCAGCAGCATCCCGGGACACCTCTACGAGCAGTACGTC. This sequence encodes CASSIPGHLYEQYV.